What follows are 9 T cell receptor beta chains derived from one specimen sequenced in a study of post-analysis software for immune sequencing data. Notes on the study in general: Four to six TRBV segments were more frequent in patients than controls; TRBV5-6, TRBV5-1 and TRBV20-1 belonged to this group.

The antigens for these receptors are not known. TCR beta cDNA libraries included unique molecular identifiers. TCRdb used MiXCR to reprocess the PCR reads, holding one entry per CDR3 protein. The sample holds about 760,000 distinct CDR3 sequences, about 27% seen once. Sequencing input: blood. These receptors were taken from a girl aged 5 to 17 with multiple sclerosis.

This clonotype came up once. This rearrangement joins TRBV7-9 to TRBJ2-3; D unclear. There are 13 residues in the CDR3. Germline CDR1 is SEHNR and CDR2 is FQNEAQ (reference sequence). Trimming cost V 5 bases and J 4 bases, with 10 bases left between them. CDR3 sequence reads: CASSTMGPDTQYF. The DNA for the CDR3 is TGTGCCAGCAGCACGATGGGCCCAGATACGCAGTATTTT.

This chain joins TRBV18 and TRBJ2-6; D possibly corresponds to TRBD2 (5 bases). V was shortened by 4 bases and J by 2 bases, with 9 bases between the two germline ends. Per the germline V gene, CDR1 is KGHSH and CDR2 is LQKENI. This CDR3 has 15 amino acids. CDR3: CASSRWEPGANVLTF. CDR3 DNA sequence: TGTGCCAGCTCACGTTGGGAGCCTGGGGCCAACGTCCTGACTTTC.

V gene TRBV10-3 combines with J gene TRBJ2-2; TRBD2 matches at 10 bases. Germline V gene data show CDR1 as ENHRY and CDR2 as SYGVKD. Trimming took 2 bases from V and 6 from J; bases not matched to a gene: 9. The CDR3 length is 17 residues. The DNA for the CDR3 is TGTGCCATCAGTGAGAGGTCAGCGGGAGGGAGCGCCGGGGAGCTGTTTTTT. It translates to CAISERSAGGSAGELFF.

This clonotype appeared a few times. The chain is built from TRBV20-1 and TRBJ2-7; 10 bases are shared with TRBD2. Trimming removed 6 bases from V and 3 bases from J; junction bases left unmatched: 11. Per germline, CDR1 DFQATT and CDR2 SNEGSKA (reference sequence). The CDR3 extends over 15 amino acids. CDR3 protein: CSAIPSGRDFYEQYF. CDR3 DNA sequence: TGCAGTGCCATACCCAGCGGGAGGGATTTCTACGAGCAGTACTTC.

V usage is TRBV18 and J usage is TRBJ2-7; TRBD2 might be the D (6 bases). CDR3 size: 15 residues. V was clipped by 3 bases and J by 7 bases, with 19 bases between them. Germline V gene lookup returns CDR1 KGHSH and CDR2 LQKENI. Written as DNA, the CDR3 is TGTGCCAGCTCACCGAGGGTCCCGCCGGAGGGAGAGCAGTACTTC. It codes for CASSPRVPPEGEQYF.

The CDR3 region is CSARARVRGQPQHF. The CDR3 bases are TGCAGTGCTAGGGCTAGGGTGAGAGGGCAGCCCCAGCATTTT. V is TRBV20-1 and J is TRBJ1-5; D remains ambiguous. The CDR3 runs to 14 residues. CDR1 and CDR2 from the germline V gene are DFQATT and SNEGSKA (reference sequence). V was pared by 3 bases and J by 7 bases, with 16 bases between.

This clonotype was recorded a few times. The chain recombines TRBV6-5 with TRBJ2-1; no firm D call. V dropped 4 bases and J dropped 7 bases, with 11 bases sitting between them. Per germline, CDR1 MNHEY and CDR2 SVGAGI. The CDR3 has 13 amino acids. This CDR3 is CASSFASLNEQFF. CDR3 bases: TGTGCCAGCAGTTTCGCCAGTCTGAATGAGCAGTTCTTC.

This chain links TRBV29-1 with TRBJ2-7, with a weak D call TRBD1 (8 bases). With 6 bases removed from V and 2 bases from J, the gap between germline ends came to 29 bases. Germline V gene data show CDR1 as SQVTM and CDR2 as ANQGSEA. CDR3 length equals 18 residues. Here the CDR3 reads CSVRQGPFSLAGPYEQYF. The DNA of the CDR3 is TGCAGCGTAAGACAGGGGCCTTTTTCCTTAGCGGGCCCCTACGAGCAGTACTTC.

The chain employs TRBV3-1 and TRBJ2-7; the D is unclear. The CDR3 is made up of 15 amino acids. Germline V gives CDR1 LGHDT, CDR2 YNNKEL (reference sequence). V was clipped by 0 bases and J by 2 bases, with 11 bases between them. CDR3 coding DNA: TGTGCCAGCAGCCAAGAAGCGAGAGTCCCCTACGAGCAGTACTTC. Residues: CASSQEARVPYEQYF.